Included here is one T cell receptor beta chain sequence, with context. This record comes from a study of blood T cell repertoires in COVID-19. Study as a whole: Some COVID-19 samples were acute and others convalescent; all came from the United States, Italy and Spain.

Profiled with immunoSEQ multiplex PCR; TCRdb holds only in-frame clones, not every one. This sample has tens of thousands of clones, with 91% found just once. The trim removed 3 bases at V and 1 base at J, leaving 6 bases unmatched. Per germline, CDR1 SGHAT and CDR2 FQNNGV. CDR3 length: 16 amino acids. Material: peripheral blood. The chain joins TRBV11-2 to TRBJ2-7; 10 positions agree with TRBD1. The receptor comes from a woman aged 45-65 years in a cohort sampled during active COVID-19. The CDR3 loop is CASSFSRQGASYEQYF. CDR3 coding DNA: TGTGCCAGCAGCTTTAGTAGACAGGGGGCGTCCTACGAGCAGTACTTC.